Reported below is one T cell receptor (beta chain). This sample was taken from a study of control samples from healthy donors and cancer patients. The CDR3 contains 16 residues. Per the germline V gene, CDR1 is LNHDA and CDR2 is SQIVND (reference sequence). The junction had 15 bases not matched to a gene; V was cut back by 5 bases and J by 11 bases. The method was immunoSEQ multiplex PCR; TCRdb's version includes in-frame clones alone and lacks a portion of them. The sample shows around 180,000 clones, just over 85% of them seen only once. Material: blood. The chain joins TRBV19 to TRBJ1-5; 10 bases fit TRBD1. The receptor was isolated from a woman aged 30 to 39 in good health. The CDR3 loop is CASSPRWDRGPRAQHF. As DNA, the CDR3 is TGTGCCAGTAGTCCCCGGTGGGACAGGGGCCCAAGGGCCCAGCATTTT.